This T cell receptor beta chain was identified in a study of patients and donors after allogeneic stem cell transplantation. V lost 3 bases to trimming and J lost 2 bases, with 10 bases between them. Germline values: CDR1 KGHDR, CDR2 SFDVKD. The CDR3 loop spans 14 amino acids. The table lists this clonotype with a few counts. TCRdb analysed the RT-PCR reads with MiXCR anew, one entry per CDR3 protein. The sample holds 900,000 to 1,000,000 distinct CDR3 sequences, 15% to 20% seen once. The sequenced sample consisted of blood, either unsorted or a sorted T cell fraction (not recorded which). The source is a human donor who was either an allogeneic HSCT recipient or a stem cell or donor lymphocyte infusion donor (not recorded which). It is not recorded whose cells these are; they may come from a transplant donor. The V call is TRBV24-1, the J call TRBJ2-7; D might be TRBD1 (5 bases). CDR3 amino acids: CATSDPTAPYEQYF. Here the CDR3 DNA reads TGTGCCACCAGTGATCCGACAGCGCCCTACGAGCAGTACTTC.